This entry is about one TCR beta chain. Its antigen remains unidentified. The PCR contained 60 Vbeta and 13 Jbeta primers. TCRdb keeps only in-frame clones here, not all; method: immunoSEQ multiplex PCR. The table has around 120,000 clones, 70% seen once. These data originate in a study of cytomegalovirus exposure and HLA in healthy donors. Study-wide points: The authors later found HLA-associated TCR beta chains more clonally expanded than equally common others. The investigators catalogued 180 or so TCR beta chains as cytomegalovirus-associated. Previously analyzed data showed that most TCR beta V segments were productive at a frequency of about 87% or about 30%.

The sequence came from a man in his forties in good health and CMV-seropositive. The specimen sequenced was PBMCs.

Here the CDR3 DNA reads TGTGCCAGCAGCTGGGACGGGAGCTCTGGAAACACCATATATTTT. It encodes CASSWDGSSGNTIYF. The gene calls are TRBV7-2 and TRBJ1-3; D might be TRBD1 (5 bases). The germline CDR1 and CDR2 sequences are SGHTA and FQGNSA. Trimming removed 4 bases at V and 0 bases at J, with 10 bases between. The CDR3 is made up of 15 amino acids.